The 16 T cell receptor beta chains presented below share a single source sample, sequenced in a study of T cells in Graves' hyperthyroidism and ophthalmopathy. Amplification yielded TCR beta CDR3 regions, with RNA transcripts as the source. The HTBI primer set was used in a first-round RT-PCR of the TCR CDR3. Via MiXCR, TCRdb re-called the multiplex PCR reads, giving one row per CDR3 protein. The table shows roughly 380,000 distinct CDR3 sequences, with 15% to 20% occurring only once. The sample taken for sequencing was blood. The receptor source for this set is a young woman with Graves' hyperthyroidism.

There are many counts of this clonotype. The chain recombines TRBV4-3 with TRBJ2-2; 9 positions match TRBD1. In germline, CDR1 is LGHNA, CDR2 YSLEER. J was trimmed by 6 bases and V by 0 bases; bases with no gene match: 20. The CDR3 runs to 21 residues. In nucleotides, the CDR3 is TGCGCCAGCAGCCAAGAACGTGTCATTGGGACAGGGCCGGCCGATTCCGGGGAGCTGTTTTTT. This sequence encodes CASSQERVIGTGPADSGELFF.

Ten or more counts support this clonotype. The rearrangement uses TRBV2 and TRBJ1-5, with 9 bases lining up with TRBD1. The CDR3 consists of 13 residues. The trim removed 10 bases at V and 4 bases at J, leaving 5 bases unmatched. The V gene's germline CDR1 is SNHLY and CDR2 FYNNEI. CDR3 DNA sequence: TGTGCCACGGGACAGGGACCTAATCAGCCCCAGCATTTT. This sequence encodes CATGQGPNQPQHF.

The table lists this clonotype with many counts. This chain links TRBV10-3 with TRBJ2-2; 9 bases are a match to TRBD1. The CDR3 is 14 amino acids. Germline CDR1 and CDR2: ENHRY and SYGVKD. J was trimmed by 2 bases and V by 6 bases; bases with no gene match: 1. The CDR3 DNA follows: TGTGCCATCAGGGGACAGGGAAACACCGGGGAGCTGTTTTTT. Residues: CAIRGQGNTGELFF.

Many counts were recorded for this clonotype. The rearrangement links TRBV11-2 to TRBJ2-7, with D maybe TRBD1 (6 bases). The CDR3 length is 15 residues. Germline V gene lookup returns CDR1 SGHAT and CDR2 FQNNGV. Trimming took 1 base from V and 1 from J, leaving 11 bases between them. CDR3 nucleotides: TGTGCCAGCAGCTTAGCACCGGACAGTTCCTACGAGCAGTACTTC. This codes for CASSLAPDSSYEQYF.

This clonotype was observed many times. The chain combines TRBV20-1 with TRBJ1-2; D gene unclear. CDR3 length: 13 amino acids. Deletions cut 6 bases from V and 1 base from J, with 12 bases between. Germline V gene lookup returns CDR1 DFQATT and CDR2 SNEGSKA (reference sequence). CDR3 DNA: TGCAGTGCCGAGACCTGGAATAACTATGGCTACACCTTC. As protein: CSAETWNNYGYTF.

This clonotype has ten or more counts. CDR3 bases: TGCAGTGCGTTCTTACCGGGACATGATAGCAATCAGCCCCAGCATTTT. Amino acids: CSAFLPGHDSNQPQHF. V is TRBV20-1 and J is TRBJ1-5; D may be TRBD1 (6 bases). The CDR3 runs 16 residues. Trimming cost V 6 bases and J 0 bases, with 18 bases left between them. Germline CDR1 is DFQATT and CDR2 is SNEGSKA (reference sequence).

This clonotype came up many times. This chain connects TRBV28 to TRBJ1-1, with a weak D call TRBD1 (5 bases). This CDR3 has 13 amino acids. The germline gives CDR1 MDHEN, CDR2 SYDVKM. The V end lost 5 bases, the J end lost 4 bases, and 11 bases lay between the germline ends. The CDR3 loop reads CASSGAGSTEAFF. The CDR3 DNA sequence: TGTGCCAGCAGTGGCGCAGGGTCCACTGAAGCTTTCTTT.

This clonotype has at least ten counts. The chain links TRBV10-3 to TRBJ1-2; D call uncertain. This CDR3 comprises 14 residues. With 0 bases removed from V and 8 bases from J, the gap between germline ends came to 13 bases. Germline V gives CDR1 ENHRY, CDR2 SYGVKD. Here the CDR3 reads CAISESTGRSGYTF. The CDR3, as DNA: TGTGCCATCAGTGAGTCGACGGGCCGGAGCGGCTACACCTTC.

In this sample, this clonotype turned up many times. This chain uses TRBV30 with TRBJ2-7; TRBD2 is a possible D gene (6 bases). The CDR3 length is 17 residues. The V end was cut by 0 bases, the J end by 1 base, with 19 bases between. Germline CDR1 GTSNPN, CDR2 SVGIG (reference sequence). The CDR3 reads CAWSVVGTHSPSYEQYF. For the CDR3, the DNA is TGTGCCTGGAGTGTAGTCGGGACTCACTCCCCATCCTACGAGCAGTACTTC.

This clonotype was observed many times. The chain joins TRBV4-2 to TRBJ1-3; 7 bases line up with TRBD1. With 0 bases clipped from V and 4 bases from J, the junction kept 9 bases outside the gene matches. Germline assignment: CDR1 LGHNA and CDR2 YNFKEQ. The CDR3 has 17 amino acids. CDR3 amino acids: CASSQDGPTGVGNTIYF. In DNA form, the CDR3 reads TGTGCCAGCAGCCAAGATGGTCCCACAGGGGTCGGAAACACCATATATTTT.

The CDR3 DNA reads as TGTGCCAGCAGCTTGACAATAATGACTGAAGCTTTCTTT. It yields the protein CASSLTIMTEAFF. The J gene is TRBJ1-1, the V gene TRBV5-5; no firm D call. Trimming pared 1 base from V and 5 bases from J, leaving 9 bases between. The germline gives CDR1 SGHKS, CDR2 YYEKEE (reference sequence). CDR3 length: 13 amino acids.

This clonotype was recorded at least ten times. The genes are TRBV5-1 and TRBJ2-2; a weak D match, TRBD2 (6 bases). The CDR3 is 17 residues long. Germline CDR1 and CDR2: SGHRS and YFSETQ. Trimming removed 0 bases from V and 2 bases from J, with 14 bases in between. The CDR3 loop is CASSLALVAANTGELFF. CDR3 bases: TGCGCCAGCAGCTTGGCCTTGGTAGCGGCTAACACCGGGGAGCTGTTTTTT.

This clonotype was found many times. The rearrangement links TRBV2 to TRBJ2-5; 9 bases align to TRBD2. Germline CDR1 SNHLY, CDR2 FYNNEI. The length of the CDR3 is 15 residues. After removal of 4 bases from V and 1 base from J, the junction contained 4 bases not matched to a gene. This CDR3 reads CASSVLAGPQETQYF. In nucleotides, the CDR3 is TGTGCCAGCAGTGTGCTAGCGGGGCCCCAAGAGACCCAGTACTTC.

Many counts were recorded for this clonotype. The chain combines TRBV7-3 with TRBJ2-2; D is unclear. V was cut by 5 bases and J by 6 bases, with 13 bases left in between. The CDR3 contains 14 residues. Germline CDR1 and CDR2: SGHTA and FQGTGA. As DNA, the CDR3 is TGTGCCAGCAGCCCGCTATCTGGGGCCGGGGAGCTGTTTTTT. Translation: CASSPLSGAGELFF. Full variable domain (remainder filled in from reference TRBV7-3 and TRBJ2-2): GAGVSQTPSNKVTEKGKYVELRCDPISGHTALYWYRQSLGQGPEFLIYFQGTGAADDSGLPNDRFFAVRPEGSVSTLKIQRTERGDSAVYLCASSPLSGAGELFFGEGSRLTVL.

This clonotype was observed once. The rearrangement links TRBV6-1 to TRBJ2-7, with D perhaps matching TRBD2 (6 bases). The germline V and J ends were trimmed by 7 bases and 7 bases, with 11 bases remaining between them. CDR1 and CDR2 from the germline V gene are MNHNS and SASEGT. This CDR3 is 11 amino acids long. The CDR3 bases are TGTGCCAGCACCAACCGGGGGGAGCAGTACTTC. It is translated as CASTNRGEQYF.

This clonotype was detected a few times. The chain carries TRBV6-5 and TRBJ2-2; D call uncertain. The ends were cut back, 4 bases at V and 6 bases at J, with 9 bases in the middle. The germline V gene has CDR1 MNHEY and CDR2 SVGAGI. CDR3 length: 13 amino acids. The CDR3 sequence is CASSWLVAGELFF. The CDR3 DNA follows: TGTGCCAGCAGTTGGCTCGTTGCCGGGGAGCTGTTTTTT.